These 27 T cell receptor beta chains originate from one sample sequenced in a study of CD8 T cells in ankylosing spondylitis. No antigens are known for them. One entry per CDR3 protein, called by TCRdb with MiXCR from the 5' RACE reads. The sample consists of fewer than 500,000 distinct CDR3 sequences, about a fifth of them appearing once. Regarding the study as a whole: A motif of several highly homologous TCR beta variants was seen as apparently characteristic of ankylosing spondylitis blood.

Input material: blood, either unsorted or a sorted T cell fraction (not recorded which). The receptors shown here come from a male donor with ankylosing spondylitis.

DNA for the CDR3: TGTGCCAGCAGGGTGAACTATAATTCACCCCTCCACTTT. Amino acids: CASRVNYNSPLHF. The gene calls are TRBV2 and TRBJ1-6; D call uncertain. The V end was cut by 6 bases, the J end by 3 bases, with 6 bases between. CDR1 is SNHLY and CDR2 is FYNNEI in the germline V gene. The CDR3 has 13 residues.

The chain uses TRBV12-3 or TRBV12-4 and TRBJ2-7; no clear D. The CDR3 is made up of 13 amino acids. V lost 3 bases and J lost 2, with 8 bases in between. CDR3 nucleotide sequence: TGTGCCAGCAGTTTTTCCCGGGCCTACGAGCAGTACTTC. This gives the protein CASSFSRAYEQYF.

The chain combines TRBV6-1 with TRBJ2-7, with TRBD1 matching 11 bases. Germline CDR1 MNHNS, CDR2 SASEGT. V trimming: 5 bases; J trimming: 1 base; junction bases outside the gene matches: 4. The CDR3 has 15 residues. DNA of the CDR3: TGTGCCAGCAGTCCGGGACAGGGGGTTTCCTACGAGCAGTACTTC. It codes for CASSPGQGVSYEQYF.

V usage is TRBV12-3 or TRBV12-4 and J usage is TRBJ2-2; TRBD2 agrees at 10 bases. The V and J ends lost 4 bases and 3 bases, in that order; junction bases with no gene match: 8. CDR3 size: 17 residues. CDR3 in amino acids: CASSSKREGRDTGELFF. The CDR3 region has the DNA TGTGCCAGCAGTTCCAAGCGGGAGGGAAGGGACACCGGGGAGCTGTTTTTT.

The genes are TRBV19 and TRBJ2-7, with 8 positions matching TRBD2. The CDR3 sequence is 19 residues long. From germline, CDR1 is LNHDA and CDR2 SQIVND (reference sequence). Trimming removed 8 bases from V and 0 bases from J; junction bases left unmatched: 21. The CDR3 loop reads CASSPQMTSASSFSYEQYF. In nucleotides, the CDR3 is TGTGCCAGTTCCCCCCAGATGACTAGCGCCTCCTCATTCTCCTACGAGCAGTACTTC.

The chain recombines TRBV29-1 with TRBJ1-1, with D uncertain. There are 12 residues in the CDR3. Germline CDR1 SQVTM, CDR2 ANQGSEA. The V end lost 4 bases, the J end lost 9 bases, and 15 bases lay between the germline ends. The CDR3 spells CSVVRPGLQAFF. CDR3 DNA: TGCAGCGTTGTTCGTCCAGGACTTCAAGCTTTCTTT.

The CDR3 region has the DNA TGTGCCAGTAGTTCCCAACTGACCGGTAATCAGCCCCAGCATTTT. It codes for CASSSQLTGNQPQHF. The J gene is TRBJ1-5, the V gene TRBV19; D is unclear. Germline lookup yields CDR1 LNHDA and CDR2 SQIVND (reference sequence). Trimming removed 5 bases at V and 4 bases at J, with 15 bases between. The CDR3 runs to 15 residues.

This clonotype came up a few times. The CDR3 loop is CASSLLQDGYTF. The CDR3 DNA is TGTGCCAGCAGCCTACTACAAGATGGCTACACCTTC. The chain employs TRBV3-1 and TRBJ1-2; D remains ambiguous. CDR1 LGHDT and CDR2 YNNKEL come from the germline V gene (reference sequence). Trimming removed 4 bases from V and 6 bases from J, with 9 bases in between. The CDR3 is made up of 12 amino acids. Using reference TRBV3-1 and TRBJ1-2 for the parts outside the CDR3, the full variable domain is DTAVSQTPKYLVTQMGNDKSIKCEQNLGHDTMYWYKQDSKKFLKIMFSYNNKELIINETVPNRFSPKSPDKAHLNLHINSLELGDSAVYFCASSLLQDGYTFGSGTRLTVV.

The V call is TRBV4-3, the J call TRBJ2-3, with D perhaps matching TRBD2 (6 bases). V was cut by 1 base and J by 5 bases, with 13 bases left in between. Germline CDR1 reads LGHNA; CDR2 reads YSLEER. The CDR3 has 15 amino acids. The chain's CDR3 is CASSQGGTYGDTQYF. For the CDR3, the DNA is TGCGCCAGCAGCCAAGGCGGGACGTACGGAGATACGCAGTATTTT.

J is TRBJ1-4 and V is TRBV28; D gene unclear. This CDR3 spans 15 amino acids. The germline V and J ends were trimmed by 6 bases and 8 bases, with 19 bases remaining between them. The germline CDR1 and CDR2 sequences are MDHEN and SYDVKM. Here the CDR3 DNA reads TGTGCCAGCAGATCAGAATCTGGGCGCAACGAAAAACTGTTTTTT. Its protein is CASRSESGRNEKLFF.

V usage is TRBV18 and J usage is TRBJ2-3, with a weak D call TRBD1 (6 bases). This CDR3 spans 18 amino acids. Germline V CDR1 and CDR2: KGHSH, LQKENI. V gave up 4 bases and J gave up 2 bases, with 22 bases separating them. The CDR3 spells CASSLKIRTVRNTDTQYF. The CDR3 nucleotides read TGTGCCAGCTCACTAAAAATTCGGACAGTGAGAAACACAGATACGCAGTATTTT. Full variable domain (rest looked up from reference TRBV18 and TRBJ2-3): NAGVMQNPRHLVRRRGQEARLRCSPMKGHSHVYWYRQLPEEGLKFMVYLQKENIIDESGMPKERFSAEFPKEGPSILRIQQVVRGDSAAYFCASSLKIRTVRNTDTQYFGPGTRLTVL.

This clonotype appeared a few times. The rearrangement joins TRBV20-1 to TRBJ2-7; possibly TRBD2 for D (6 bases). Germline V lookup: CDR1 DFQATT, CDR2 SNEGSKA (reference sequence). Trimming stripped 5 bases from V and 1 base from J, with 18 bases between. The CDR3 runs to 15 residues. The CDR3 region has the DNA TGCAGTGCTTCGCCCTTATTCGCGGGGTCCTACGAGCAGTACTTC. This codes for CSASPLFAGSYEQYF.

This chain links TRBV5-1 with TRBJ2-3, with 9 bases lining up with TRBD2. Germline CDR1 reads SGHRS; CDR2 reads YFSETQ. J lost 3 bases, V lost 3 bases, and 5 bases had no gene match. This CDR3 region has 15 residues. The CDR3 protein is CASSSRTSATDTQYF. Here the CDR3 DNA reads TGCGCCAGCAGCTCAAGGACTAGCGCGACAGATACGCAGTATTTT.

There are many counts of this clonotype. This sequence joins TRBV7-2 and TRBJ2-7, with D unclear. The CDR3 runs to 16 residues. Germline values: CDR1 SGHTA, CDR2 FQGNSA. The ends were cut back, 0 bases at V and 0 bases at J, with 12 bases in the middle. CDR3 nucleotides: TGTGCCAGCAGCTTAGCCCCAGGTGCGAACTCCTACGAGCAGTACTTC. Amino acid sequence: CASSLAPGANSYEQYF.

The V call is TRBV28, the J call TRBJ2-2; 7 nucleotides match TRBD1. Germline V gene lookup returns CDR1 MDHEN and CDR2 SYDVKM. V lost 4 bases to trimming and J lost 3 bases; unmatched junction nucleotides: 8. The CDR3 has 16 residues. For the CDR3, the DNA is TGTGCCAGCAGTTCCCCACAGGGGTCCGACACCGGGGAGCTGTTTTTT. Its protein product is CASSSPQGSDTGELFF.

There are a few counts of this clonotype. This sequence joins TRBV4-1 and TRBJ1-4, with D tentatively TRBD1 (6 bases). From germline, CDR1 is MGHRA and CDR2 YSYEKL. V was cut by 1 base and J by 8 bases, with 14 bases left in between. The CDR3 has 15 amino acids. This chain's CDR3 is CASSQGSGDVEKLFF. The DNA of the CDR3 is TGCGCCAGCAGCCAAGGTTCAGGGGATGTGGAAAAACTGTTTTTT.

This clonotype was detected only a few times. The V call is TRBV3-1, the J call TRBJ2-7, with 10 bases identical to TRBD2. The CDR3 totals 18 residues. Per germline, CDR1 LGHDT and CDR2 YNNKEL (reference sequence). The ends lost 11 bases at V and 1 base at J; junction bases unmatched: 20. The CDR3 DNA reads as TGTGCCTCCAAGCCAAGGATGCCCTTAGCGGGAGGATCCTACGAGCAGTACTTC. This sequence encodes CASKPRMPLAGGSYEQYF.

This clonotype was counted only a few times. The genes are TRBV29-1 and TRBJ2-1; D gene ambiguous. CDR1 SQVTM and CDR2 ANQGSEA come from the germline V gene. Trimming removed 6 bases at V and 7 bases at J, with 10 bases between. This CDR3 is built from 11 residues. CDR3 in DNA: TGCAGCGTGGCCGAGGAGAATGAGCAGTTCTTC. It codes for CSVAEENEQFF.

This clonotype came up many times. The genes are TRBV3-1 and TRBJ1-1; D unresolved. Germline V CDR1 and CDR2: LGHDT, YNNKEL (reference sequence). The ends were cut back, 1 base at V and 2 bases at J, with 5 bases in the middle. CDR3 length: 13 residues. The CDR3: CASSQVVNTEAFF. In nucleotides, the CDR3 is TGTGCCAGCAGCCAAGTTGTTAACACTGAAGCTTTCTTT.

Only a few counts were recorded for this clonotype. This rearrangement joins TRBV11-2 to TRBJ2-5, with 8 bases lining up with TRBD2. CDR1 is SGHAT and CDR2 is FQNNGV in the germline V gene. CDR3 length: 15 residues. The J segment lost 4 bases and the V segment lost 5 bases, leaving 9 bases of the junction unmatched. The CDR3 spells CASSPIGGGRETQYF. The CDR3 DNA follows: TGTGCCAGCAGCCCCATCGGGGGGGGTAGAGAGACCCAGTACTTC. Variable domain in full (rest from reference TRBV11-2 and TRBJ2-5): EAGVAQSPRYKIIEKRQSVAFWCNPISGHATLYWYQQILGQGPKLLIQFQNNGVVDDSQLPKDRFSAERLKGVDSTLKIQPAKLEDSAVYLCASSPIGGGRETQYFGPGTRLLVL.

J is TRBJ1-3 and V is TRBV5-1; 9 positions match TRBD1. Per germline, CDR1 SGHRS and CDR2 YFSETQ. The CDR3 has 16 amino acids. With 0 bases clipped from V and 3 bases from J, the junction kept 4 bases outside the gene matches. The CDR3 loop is CASSLDGQGNGNTIYF. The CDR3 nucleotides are TGCGCCAGCAGCTTGGACGGACAGGGGAATGGAAACACCATATATTTT.

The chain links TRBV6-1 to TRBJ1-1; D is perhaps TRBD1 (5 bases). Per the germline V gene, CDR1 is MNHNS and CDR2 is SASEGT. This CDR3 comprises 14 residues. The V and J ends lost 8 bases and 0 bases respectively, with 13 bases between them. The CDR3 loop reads CASPRPGVNTEAFF. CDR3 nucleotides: TGTGCCAGCCCACGACCGGGGGTGAACACTGAAGCTTTCTTT.

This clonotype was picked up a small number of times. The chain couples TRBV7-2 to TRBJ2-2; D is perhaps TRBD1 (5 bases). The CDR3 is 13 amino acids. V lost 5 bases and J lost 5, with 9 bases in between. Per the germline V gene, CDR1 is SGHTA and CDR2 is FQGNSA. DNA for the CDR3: TGTGCCAGCAGCGTATACAGGACCGGGGAGCTGTTTTTT. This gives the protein CASSVYRTGELFF.

DNA of the CDR3: TGCGCCAGCAGCCCTACTAGCGGGAGCATCGATGAGCAGTTCTTC. Encoded protein: CASSPTSGSIDEQFF. This chain connects TRBV5-1 to TRBJ2-1; 11 bases match TRBD2. The germline gives CDR1 SGHRS, CDR2 YFSETQ. CDR3 length: 15 amino acids. Trimming removed 4 bases from V and 8 bases from J; junction bases left unmatched: 8.

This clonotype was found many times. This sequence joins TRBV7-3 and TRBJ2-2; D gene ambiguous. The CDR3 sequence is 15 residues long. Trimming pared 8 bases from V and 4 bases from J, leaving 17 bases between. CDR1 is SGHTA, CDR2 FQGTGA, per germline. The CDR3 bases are TGTGCCAGCGGTCCAATGGGTCAACCCACCGGGGAGCTGTTTTTT. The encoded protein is CASGPMGQPTGELFF.

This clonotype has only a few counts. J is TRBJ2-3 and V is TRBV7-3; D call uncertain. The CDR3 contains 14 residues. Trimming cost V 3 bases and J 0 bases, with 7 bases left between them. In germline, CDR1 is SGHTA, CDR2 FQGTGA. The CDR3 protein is CASSFASSTDTQYF. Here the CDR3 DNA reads TGTGCCAGCAGCTTCGCCTCTAGCACAGATACGCAGTATTTT. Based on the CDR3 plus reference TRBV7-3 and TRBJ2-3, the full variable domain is GAGVSQTPSNKVTEKGKYVELRCDPISGHTALYWYRQSLGQGPEFLIYFQGTGAADDSGLPNDRFFAVRPEGSVSTLKIQRTERGDSAVYLCASSFASSTDTQYFGPGTRLTVL.

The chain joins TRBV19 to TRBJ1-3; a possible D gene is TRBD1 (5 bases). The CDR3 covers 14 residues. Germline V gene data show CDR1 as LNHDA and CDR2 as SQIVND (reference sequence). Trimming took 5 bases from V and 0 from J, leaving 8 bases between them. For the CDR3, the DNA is TGTGCCAGTAGTGTACAGGTCTCTGGAAACACCATATATTTT. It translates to CASSVQVSGNTIYF.